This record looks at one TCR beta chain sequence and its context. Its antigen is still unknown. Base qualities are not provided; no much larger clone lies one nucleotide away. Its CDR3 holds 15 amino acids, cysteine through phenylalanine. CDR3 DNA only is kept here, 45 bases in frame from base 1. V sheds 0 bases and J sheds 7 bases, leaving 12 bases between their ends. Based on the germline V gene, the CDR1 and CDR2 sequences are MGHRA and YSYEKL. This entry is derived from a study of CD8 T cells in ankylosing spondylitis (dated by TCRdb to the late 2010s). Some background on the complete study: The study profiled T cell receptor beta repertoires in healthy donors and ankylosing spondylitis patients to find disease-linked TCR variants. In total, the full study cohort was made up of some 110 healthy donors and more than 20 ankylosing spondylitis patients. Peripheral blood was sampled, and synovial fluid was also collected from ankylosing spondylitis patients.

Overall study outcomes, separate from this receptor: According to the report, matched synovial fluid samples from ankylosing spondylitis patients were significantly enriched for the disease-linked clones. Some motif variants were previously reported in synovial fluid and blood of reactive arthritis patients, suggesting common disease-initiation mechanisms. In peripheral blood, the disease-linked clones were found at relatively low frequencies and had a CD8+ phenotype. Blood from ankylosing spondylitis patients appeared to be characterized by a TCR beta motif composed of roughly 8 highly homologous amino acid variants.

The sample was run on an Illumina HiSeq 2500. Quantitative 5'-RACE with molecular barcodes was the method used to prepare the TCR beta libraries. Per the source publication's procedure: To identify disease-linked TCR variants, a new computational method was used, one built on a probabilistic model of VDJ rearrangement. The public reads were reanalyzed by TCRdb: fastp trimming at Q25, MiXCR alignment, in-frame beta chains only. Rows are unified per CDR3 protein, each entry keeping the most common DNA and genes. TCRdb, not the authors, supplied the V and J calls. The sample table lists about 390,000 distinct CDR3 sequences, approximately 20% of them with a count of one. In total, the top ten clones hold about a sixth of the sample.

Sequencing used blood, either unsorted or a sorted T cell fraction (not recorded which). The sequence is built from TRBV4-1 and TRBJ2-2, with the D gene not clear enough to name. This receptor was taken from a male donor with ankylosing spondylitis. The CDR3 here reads CASSQEGQPGGELFF. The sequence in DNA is TGCGCCAGCAGCCAAGAAGGGCAGCCGGGCGGGGAGCTGTTTTTT.